This section outlines one T cell receptor (beta chain) sequence together with its context. V lost 2 bases and J lost 8; bases outside the gene matches: 12. This CDR3 spans 18 amino acids. Germline loops: CDR1 MGHRA, CDR2 YSYEKL. The sample originates from a study of T cells after yellow fever vaccination. In making TCR cDNA, 5'RACE template switching added a universal primer site and UMIs to it. One entry per CDR3 protein results from TCRdb running MiXCR on the 5' RACE reads. This table holds 200,000 to 250,000 distinct CDR3 sequences, approximately 3% found once. The sample in question was CD4+ T cells sorted from PBMCs, obtained 10 days after the yellow fever booster vaccination. The clonotype originates from a man between 18 and 29 years old who received the YFV17D yellow fever vaccine. V and J are TRBV4-1 and TRBJ1-6, with 10 positions matching TRBD1. DNA for the CDR3: TGCGCCAGCAGCCAACCCGGCCGAACCGGGACAGGGGATTCACCCCTCCACTTT. This sequence encodes CASSQPGRTGTGDSPLHF.